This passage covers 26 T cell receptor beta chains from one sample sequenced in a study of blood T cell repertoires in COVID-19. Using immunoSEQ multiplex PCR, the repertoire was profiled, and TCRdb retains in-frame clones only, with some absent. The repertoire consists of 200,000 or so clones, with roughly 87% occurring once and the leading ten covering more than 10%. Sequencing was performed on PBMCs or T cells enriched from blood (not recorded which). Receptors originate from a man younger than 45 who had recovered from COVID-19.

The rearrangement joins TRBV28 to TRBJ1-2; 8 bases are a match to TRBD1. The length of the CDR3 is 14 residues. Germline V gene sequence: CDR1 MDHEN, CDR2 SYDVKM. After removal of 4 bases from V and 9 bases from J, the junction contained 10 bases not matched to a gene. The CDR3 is CASSSPGQVDRYTF. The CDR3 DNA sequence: TGTGCCAGCAGTTCCCCGGGACAGGTGGATCGCTACACCTTC.

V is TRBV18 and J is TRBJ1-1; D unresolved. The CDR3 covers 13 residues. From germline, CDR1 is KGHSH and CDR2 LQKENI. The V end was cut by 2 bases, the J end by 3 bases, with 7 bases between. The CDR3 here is CASSPGLDTEAFF. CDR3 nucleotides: TGTGCCAGCTCACCAGGGCTGGACACTGAAGCTTTCTTT.

The DNA of the CDR3 is TGCGCCAGCAGTGAAACCCTAGCGGGAAGGACCGGGGAGCTGTTTTTT. Translating it yields CASSETLAGRTGELFF. This chain connects TRBV10-1 to TRBJ2-2; 9 nucleotides agree with TRBD2. Germline CDR1 and CDR2: WNHNN and SYGVQD (reference sequence). V gave up 3 bases and J gave up 5 bases; unmatched junction bases: 7. The CDR3 sequence is 16 residues long.

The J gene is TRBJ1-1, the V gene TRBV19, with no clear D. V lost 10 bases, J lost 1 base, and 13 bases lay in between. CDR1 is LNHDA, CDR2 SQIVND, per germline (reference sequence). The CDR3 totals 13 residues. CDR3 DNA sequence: TGTGCCACCTTTGAGGCCCCGAACACTGAAGCTTTCTTT. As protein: CATFEAPNTEAFF.

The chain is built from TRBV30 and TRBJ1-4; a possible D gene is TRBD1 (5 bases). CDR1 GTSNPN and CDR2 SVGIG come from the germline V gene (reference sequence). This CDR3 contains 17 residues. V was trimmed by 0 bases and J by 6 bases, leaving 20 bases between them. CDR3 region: CAWSVKPGKGNYEKLFF. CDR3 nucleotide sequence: TGTGCCTGGAGTGTAAAGCCAGGGAAGGGAAATTATGAAAAACTGTTTTTT. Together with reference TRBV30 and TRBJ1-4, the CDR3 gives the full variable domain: SQTIHQWPATLVQPVGSPLSLECTVEGTSNPNLYWYRQAAGRGLQLLFYSVGIGQISSEVPQNLSASRPQDRQFILSSKKLLLSDSGFYLCAWSVKPGKGNYEKLFFGSGTQLSVL.

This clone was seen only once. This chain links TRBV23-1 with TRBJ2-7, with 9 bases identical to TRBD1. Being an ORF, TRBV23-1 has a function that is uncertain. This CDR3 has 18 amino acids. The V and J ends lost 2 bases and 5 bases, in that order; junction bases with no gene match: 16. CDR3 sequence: CASSQTGGCTMNGNEQYF. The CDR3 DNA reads TGCGCCAGCAGTCAAACAGGGGGCTGTACAATGAATGGCAACGAGCAGTACTTC.

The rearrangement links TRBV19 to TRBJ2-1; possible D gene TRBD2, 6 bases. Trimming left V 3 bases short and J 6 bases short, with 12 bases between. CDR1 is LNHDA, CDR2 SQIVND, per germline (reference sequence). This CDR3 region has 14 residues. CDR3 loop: CASSMRDGSNEQFF. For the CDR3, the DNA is TGTGCCAGTAGTATGCGGGACGGGAGCAATGAGCAGTTCTTC.

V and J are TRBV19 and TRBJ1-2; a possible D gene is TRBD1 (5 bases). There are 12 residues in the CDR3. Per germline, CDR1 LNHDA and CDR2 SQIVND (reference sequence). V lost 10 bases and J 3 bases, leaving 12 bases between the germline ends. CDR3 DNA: TGTGCCACCCAAGGAGGGGACTATGGCTACACCTTC. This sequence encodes CATQGGDYGYTF.

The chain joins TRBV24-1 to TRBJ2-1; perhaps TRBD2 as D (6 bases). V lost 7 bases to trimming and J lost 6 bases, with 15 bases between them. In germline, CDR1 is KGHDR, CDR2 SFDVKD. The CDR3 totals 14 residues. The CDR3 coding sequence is TGTGCCACCAGGGGGGGAGGTACTAGCAATGAGCAGTTCTTC. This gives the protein CATRGGGTSNEQFF.

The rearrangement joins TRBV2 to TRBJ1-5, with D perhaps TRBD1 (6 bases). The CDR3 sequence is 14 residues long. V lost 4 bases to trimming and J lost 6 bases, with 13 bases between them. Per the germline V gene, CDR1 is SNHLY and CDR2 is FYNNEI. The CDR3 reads CASSGQGLGQPQHF. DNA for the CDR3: TGTGCCAGCAGTGGGCAGGGGCTCGGTCAGCCCCAGCATTTT. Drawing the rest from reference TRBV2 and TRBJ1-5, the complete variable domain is EPEVTQTPSHQVTQMGQEVILRCVPISNHLYFYWYRQILGQKVEFLVSFYNNEISEKSEIFDDQFSVERPDGSNFTLKIRSTKLEDSAMYFCASSGQGLGQPQHFGDGTRLSIL.

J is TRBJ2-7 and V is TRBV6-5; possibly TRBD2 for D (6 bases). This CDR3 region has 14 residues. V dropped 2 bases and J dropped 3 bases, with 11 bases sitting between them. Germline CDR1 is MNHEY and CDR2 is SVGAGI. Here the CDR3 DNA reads TGTGCCAGCAGTTACGGGACTTCCTACTACGAGCAGTACTTC. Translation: CASSYGTSYYEQYF.

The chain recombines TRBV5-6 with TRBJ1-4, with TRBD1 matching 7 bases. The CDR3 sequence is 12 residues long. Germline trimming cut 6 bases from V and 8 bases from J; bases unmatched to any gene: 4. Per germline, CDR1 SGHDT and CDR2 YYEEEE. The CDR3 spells CASIGTEEKLFF. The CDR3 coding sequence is TGTGCCAGCATAGGGACAGAAGAAAAACTGTTTTTT.

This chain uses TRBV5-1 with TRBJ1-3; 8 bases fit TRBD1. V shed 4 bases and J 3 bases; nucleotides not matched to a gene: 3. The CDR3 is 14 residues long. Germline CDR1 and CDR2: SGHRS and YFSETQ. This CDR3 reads CASSVDRGGNTIYF. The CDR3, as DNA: TGCGCCAGCAGCGTCGACAGGGGTGGAAACACCATATATTTT.

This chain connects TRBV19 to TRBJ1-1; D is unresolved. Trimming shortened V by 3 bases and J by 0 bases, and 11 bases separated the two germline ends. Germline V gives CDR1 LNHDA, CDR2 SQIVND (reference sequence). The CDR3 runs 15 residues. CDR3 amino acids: CASSIKEGMNTEAFF. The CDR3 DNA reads TGTGCCAGTAGTATTAAAGAGGGAATGAACACTGAAGCTTTCTTT.

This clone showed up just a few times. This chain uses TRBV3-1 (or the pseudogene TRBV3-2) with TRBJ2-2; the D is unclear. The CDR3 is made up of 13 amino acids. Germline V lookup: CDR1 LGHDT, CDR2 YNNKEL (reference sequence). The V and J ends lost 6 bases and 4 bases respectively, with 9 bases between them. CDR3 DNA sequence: TGTGCCAGCAGACCATTGGCCACCGGGGAGCTGTTTTTT. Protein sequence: CASRPLATGELFF.

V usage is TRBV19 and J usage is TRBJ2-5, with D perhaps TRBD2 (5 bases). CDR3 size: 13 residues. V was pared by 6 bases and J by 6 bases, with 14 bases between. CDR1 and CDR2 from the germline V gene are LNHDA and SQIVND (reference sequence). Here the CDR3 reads CASSPGLQQTQYF. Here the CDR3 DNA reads TGTGCCAGTAGCCCTGGACTGCAGCAGACCCAGTACTTC.

This chain's CDR3 is CASSGQVSRTEAFF. CDR3 DNA: TGTGCCAGCAGCGGACAGGTTTCTCGCACTGAAGCTTTCTTT. The chain has TRBV9 and TRBJ1-1; D is perhaps TRBD1 (6 bases). V was clipped by 3 bases and J by 4 bases, with 13 bases between them. CDR1 is SGDLS and CDR2 is YYNGEE in the germline V gene. The CDR3 length is 14 residues.

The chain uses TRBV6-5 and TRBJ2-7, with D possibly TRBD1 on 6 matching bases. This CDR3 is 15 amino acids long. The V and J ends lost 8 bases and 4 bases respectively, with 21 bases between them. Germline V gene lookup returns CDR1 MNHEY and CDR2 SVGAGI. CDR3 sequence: CASVRQAESFYEQYF. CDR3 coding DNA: TGTGCCAGCGTAAGACAGGCGGAATCCTTTTACGAGCAGTACTTC.

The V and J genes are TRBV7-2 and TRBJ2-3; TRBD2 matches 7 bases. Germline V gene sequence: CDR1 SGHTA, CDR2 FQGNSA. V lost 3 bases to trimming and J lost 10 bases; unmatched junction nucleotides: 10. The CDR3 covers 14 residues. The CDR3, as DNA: TGTGCCAGCAGCTTTGAAGACGGGAGCGGGGCGCAGTATTTT. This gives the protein CASSFEDGSGAQYF. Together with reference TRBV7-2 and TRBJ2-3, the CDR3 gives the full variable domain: GAGVSQSPSNKVTEKGKDVELRCDPISGHTALYWYRQSLGQGLEFLIYFQGNSAPDKSGLPSDRFSAERTGGSVSTLTIQRTQQEDSAVYLCASSFEDGSGAQYFGPGTRLTVL.

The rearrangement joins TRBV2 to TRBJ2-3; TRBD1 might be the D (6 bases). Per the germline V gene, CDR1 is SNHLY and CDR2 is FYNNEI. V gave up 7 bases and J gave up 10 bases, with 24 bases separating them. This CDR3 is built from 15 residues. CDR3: CASTRDTTHGRAQYF. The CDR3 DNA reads TGTGCCAGCACCCGGGACACAACCCACGGCCGGGCGCAGTATTTT.

The CDR3 nucleotides read TGTGCCAGCAGTTTCCAGGCTGGGGAGACCCAGTACTTC. Protein: CASSFQAGETQYF. The chain employs TRBV27 and TRBJ2-5, with D uncertain. V lost 3 bases and J 5 bases, leaving 10 bases between the germline ends. Germline assignment: CDR1 MNHEY and CDR2 SMNVEV (reference sequence). This CDR3 region has 13 residues.

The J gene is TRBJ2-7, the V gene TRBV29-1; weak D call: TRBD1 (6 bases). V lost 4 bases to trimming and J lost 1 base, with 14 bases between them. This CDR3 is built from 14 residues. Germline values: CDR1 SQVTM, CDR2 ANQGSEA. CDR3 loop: CSVGAGQLSYEQYF. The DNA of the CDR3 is TGCAGCGTTGGGGCCGGACAGCTATCCTACGAGCAGTACTTC.

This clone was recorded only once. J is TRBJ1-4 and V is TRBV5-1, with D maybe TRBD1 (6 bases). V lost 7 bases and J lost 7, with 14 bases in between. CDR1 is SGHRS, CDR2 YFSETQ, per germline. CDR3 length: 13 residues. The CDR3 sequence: CASSGLGGEKLFF. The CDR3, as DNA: TGCGCCAGCTCGGGGTTAGGGGGTGAAAAACTGTTTTTT.

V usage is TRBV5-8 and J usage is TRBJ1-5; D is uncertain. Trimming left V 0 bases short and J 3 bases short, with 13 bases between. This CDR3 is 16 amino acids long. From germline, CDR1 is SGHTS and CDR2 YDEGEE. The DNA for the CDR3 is TGTGCCAGCAGCTTGGTGGCAGATCGCTTCAATCAGCCCCAGCATTTT. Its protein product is CASSLVADRFNQPQHF.

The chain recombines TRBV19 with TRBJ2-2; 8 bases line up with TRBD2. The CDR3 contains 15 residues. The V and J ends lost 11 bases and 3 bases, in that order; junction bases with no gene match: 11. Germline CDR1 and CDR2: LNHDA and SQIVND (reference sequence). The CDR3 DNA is TGTGCCTCACAAGGGACTAGACTATACACCGGGGAGCTGTTTTTT. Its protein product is CASQGTRLYTGELFF.

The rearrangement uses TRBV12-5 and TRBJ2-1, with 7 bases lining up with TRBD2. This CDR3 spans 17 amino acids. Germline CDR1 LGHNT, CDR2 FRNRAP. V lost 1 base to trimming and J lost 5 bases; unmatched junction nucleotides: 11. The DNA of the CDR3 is TGTGCTAGTGGTTTGGGTCGAACGGGGGGAAAAAACAATGAGCAGTTCTTC. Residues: CASGLGRTGGKNNEQFF.